This T cell receptor (beta chain) stems from a study of blood T cell repertoires in COVID-19 (dated by TCRdb to the early 2020s). Some background on the complete study: Collaborator samples came from the United States, Italy and Spain and covered acute and convalescent phases of COVID-19. The material from the prospective study consisted of cDNA or gDNA derived from T cells, B-cell-depleted T cells, or PBMCs. The dataset comprised deeply sampled blood TCRbeta repertoires from subjects exposed to, actively infected with, or recovered from COVID-19. A freely available public database, intended as a resource for researchers studying the immune response to SARS-CoV-2, is where the repertoires were released. Samples came from the ongoing ImmuneRACE study (first 160 participants) plus 1,254 subjects from 6 global collaborators. The sample metadata nearly always contained a de-identified subject ID, COVID-19 status, age in years and sex. Where available, HLA class I and class II types were obtained from metadata supplied by the sample provider rather than from assay-based typing.

Worth noting for this clone: Its antigen is not yet known. Nothing much larger sits one base from this clone, and base qualities are not available.

TCRbeta CDR3 regions were amplified from genomic DNA by means of the immunoSEQ Assay, a bias-controlled multiplex PCR. On the authors' methods: The number of nucleated cells in each sample was estimated by amplification of reference gene primers within the assay. To quantify the absolute abundance of each unique TCRbeta CDR3 rearrangement, sequence reads were collapsed and filtered. For each sample, productive Simpson clonality was calculated as the square root of Simpson's diversity index across productive rearrangements. As stored in TCRdb, this immuneACCESS dataset retains in-frame rearrangements with V and J assigned. A fraction of the clones does not appear; measured against another copy, unresolved V genes explain less than half of the discrepancy, and the remainder lacks a known reason. Clone size and the V and J calls come from that table; the DNA yielded D and trimming. The table for this sample lists some 93,000 clones; around 75% of them were counted only once. The top ten clones comprise about 24% of the sample.

Collaborating institutions collected whole blood in K2EDTA tubes following their own protocols. For TCRbeta analysis, collaborator samples were shipped as frozen whole blood, as isolated PBMCs, or as DNA extracted from either sample type. The CDR3 runs 15 residues from the cysteine to the phenylalanine. The DNA shown is the 45-base CDR3, in frame from base 1. The CDR1 and CDR2 encoded by the germline V gene are SGHRS and YFSETQ. V is shortened by 4 bases, J by 5 bases, and the region joining them spans 16 bases. Overall study results and their limits: The amount of clinical and demographic metadata varied by source and participant and was provided uncurated.

The sequenced sample consisted of peripheral blood. The source of this sequence is a human donor in a cohort sampled during active COVID-19. The rearrangement joined TRBV5-1 to TRBJ1-5, with the D gene not confidently named. The CDR3 region reads CASSPGSALDQPQHF. The nucleotide sequence is TGCGCCAGCAGCCCGGGATCGGCCCTTGATCAGCCCCAGCATTTT.